This T cell receptor (beta chain) came from a study of T cells expressing NK-cell markers. Study results and caveats: For a handful of donors, these clonotypes were likewise the leading ones in the CD3+CD56-NKG2C+ fraction. Clones of NKG2C+ T cells that had expanded were of unclear HCMV specificity.

For this clonotype: Antigen specificity is unknown.

Generation of TCR beta cDNA was performed by 5'RACE template switching incorporating UMIs. One entry per CDR3 protein, without DNA, is what TCRdb gives after re-calling the 5' RACE reads. The specimen's table records 250,000 to 300,000 distinct CDR3 sequences. This TCR derives from a woman between 18 and 69 years old in good health. The sample consisted of blood T cells: a sorted CD56 or NKG2C T cell subset, CD4+ or CD8+ T cells, or bulk PBMC T cells (not recorded which).

CDR3 in amino acids: CLRARQNTEAFF. V and J are TRBV20-1 and TRBJ1-1; TCRdb outputs TRBD1, but without DNA this stays unchecked. This CDR3 region has 12 residues. The germline V gene has CDR1 DFQATT and CDR2 SNEGSKA (reference sequence).